The clone carrying this T cell receptor (beta chain) was picked up a small number of times. Antigen: not known. Germline V gives CDR1 LNHDA, CDR2 SQIVND (reference sequence). The V end was cut by 0 bases, the J end by 1 base, with 9 bases between. This CDR3 contains 16 residues. The data stem from a study of CD8 T cell repertoires and HIV-1 epitope variants. Profiled with immunoSEQ multiplex PCR; TCRdb holds only in-frame clones, not every one. The top ten hold approximately 40% of the sample, which has about 5,200 clones, about 60% seen once. The receptor was derived from a male donor with HIV. The chain employs TRBV19 and TRBJ2-2, with unresolved D. The sample consisted of cultured CD8+ T cells derived from PBMCs. The CDR3 DNA follows: TGTGCCAGTAGTATAGATCTTCGTGGGAACACCGGGGAGCTGTTTTTT. Translated: CASSIDLRGNTGELFF.